The rows below give T cell receptor beta chains drawn from one sample of a study of T cells in Graves' hyperthyroidism and ophthalmopathy. TCRdb re-called the multiplex PCR reads through MiXCR, storing one row per CDR3 protein. The sample carries hundreds of thousands of distinct CDR3 sequences, 38% recorded once. Sequenced sample: blood. Receptors were obtained from a man aged 18 to 30 with Graves' hyperthyroidism. CDR3s include the opening cysteine and the closing phenylalanine or tryptophan. A D gene is named only where the DNA matches it firmly. Clone size, where shown, is once, few, many, or a class for clones that have expanded.

V gene,D gene,J gene,clone size,CDR3 protein,CDR3 DNA
TRBV25-1,.,TRBJ2-7,many,CASSESYEQYF,TGTGCCAGCAGTGAATCCTACGAGCAGTACTTC
TRBV6-1,TRBD1,TRBJ1-1,few,CASSLTAGGVNTEAFF,TGTGCCAGCAGCTTGACCGCAGGGGGCGTGAACACTGAAGCTTTCTTT
TRBV25-1,TRBD2,TRBJ2-5,many,CASSDLRGGRETQYF,TGTGCCAGCAGTGATTTGCGGGGGGGCCGTGAGACCCAGTACTTC
TRBV29-1,TRBD1,TRBJ1-4,.,CSSDRGNEKLFF,TGCAGCTCCGACAGGGGGAATGAAAAACTGTTTTTT
TRBV11-3,.,TRBJ2-7,.,CASSEGGRAYEQYF,TGTGCCAGCTCCGAAGGGGGGCGAGCCTACGAGCAGTACTTC
TRBV15,.,TRBJ1-6,many,CATSKETVYNSPLHF,TGTGCCACCAGCAAGGAAACAGTTTATAATTCACCCCTCCACTTT
TRBV5-5,TRBD1,TRBJ1-2,few,CASSDGTVPYGYTF,TGTGCCAGCAGCGACGGGACAGTGCCCTATGGCTACACCTTC
TRBV7-9,.,TRBJ2-2,.,CASSRLYTGTLNTGELFF,TGCGCCAGCAGCCGACTTTACACCGGGACCTTGAACACCGGGGAGCTGTTTTTT
TRBV10-3,TRBD1,TRBJ2-2,.,CAIYQGAIGELFF,TGTGCCATCTATCAGGGGGCGATCGGGGAGCTGTTTTTT
TRBV20-1,.,TRBJ2-7,.,CSARSGSHSYEQYF,TGCAGTGCTAGATCCGGGAGCCACTCCTACGAGCAGTACTTC
TRBV25-1,.,TRBJ1-6,.,CASSARDTGEYSPLHF,TGTGCCAGCAGTGCTAGAGATACGGGGGAGTATTCACCCCTCCACTTT